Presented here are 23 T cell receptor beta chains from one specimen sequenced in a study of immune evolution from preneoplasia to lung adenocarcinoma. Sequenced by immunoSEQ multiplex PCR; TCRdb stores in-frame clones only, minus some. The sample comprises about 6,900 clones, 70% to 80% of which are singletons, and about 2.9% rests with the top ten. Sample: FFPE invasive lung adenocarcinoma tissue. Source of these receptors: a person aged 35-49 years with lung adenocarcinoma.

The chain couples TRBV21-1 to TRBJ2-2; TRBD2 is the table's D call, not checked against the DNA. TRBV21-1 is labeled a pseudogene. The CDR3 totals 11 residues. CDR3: CASSPAGELFF. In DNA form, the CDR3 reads TGTGCCAGCAGCCCTGCCGGGGAGCTGTTTTTT.

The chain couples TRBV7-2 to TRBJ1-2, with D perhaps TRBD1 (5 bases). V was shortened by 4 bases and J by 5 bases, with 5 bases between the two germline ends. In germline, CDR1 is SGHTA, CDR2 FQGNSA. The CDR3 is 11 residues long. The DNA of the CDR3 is TGTGCCAGCAGCTCAGGGTATGGCTACACCTTC. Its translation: CASSSGYGYTF.

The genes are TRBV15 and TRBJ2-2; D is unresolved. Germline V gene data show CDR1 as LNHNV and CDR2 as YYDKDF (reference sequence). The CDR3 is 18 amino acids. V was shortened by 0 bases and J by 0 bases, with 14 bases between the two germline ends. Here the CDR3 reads CATSRDLGVGSNTGELFF. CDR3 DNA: TGTGCCACCAGCAGAGATCTTGGAGTGGGATCGAACACCGGGGAGCTGTTTTTT.

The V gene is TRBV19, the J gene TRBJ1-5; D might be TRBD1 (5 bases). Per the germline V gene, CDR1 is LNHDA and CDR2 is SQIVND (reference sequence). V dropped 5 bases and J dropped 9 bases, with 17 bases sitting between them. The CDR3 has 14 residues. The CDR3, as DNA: TGTGCCAGTAGTCCCTGGGACGTAACGCTGCCCCAGCATTTT. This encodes CASSPWDVTLPQHF. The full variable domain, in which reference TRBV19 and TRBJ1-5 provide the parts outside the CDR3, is DGGITQSPKYLFRKEGQNVTLSCEQNLNHDAMYWYRQDPGQGLRLIYYSQIVNDFQKGDIAEGYSVSREKKESFPLTVTSAQKNPTAFYLCASSPWDVTLPQHFGDGTRLSIL.

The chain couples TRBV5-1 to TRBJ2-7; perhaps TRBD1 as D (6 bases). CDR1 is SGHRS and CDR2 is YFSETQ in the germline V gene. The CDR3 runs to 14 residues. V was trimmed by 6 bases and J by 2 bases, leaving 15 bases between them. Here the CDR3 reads CASTQGTSAYEQYF. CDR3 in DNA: TGCGCCAGCACCCAAGGGACATCGGCCTACGAGCAGTACTTC. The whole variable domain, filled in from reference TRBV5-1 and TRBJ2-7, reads KAGVTQTPRYLIKTRGQQVTLSCSPISGHRSVSWYQQTPGQGLQFLFEYFSETQRNKGNFPGRFSGRQFSNSRSEMNVSTLELGDSALYLCASTQGTSAYEQYFGPGTRLTVT.

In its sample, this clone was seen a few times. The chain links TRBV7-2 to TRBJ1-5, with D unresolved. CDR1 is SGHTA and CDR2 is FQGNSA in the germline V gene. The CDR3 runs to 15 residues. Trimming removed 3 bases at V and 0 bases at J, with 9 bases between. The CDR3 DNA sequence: TGTGCCAGCAGCTTGGCCGGGTATAGCAATCAGCCCCAGCATTTT. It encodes CASSLAGYSNQPQHF. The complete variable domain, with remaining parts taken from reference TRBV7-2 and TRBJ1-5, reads GAGVSQSPSNKVTEKGKDVELRCDPISGHTALYWYRQSLGQGLEFLIYFQGNSAPDKSGLPSDRFSAERTGGSVSTLTIQRTQQEDSAVYLCASSLAGYSNQPQHFGDGTRLSIL.

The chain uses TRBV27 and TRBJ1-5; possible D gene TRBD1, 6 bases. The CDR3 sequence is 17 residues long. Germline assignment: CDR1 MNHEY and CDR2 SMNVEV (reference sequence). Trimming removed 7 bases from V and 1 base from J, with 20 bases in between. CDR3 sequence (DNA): TGTGCCAGCAAACAGGCCAATTACGGGACAAGCAATCAGCCCCAGCATTTT. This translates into CASKQANYGTSNQPQHF.

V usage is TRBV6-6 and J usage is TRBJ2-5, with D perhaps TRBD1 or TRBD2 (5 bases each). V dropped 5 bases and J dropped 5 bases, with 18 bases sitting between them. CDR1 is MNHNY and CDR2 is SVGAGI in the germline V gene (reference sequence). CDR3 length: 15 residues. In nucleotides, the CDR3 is TGTGCCAGCAGTCGGGTAAGGGACCTCCGGGAGACCCAGTACTTC. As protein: CASSRVRDLRETQYF.

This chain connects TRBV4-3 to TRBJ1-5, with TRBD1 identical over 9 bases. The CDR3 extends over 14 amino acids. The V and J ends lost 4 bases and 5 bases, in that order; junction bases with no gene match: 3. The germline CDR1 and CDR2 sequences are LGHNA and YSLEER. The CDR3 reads CASSLRTGDQPQHF. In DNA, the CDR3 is TGCGCCAGCAGCCTAAGGACAGGGGATCAGCCCCAGCATTTT.

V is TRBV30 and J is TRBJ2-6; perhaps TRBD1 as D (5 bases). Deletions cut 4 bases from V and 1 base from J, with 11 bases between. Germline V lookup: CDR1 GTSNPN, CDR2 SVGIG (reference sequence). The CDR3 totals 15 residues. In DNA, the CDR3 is TGTGCCTGGACCCGACAGAATTCTGGGGCCAACGTCCTGACTTTC. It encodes CAWTRQNSGANVLTF.

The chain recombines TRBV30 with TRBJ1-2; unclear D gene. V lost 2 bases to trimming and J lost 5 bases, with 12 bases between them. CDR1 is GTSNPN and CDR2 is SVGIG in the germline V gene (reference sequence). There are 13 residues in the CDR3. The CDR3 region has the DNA TGTGCCTGGAGTTTATCAGGAACTTATGGCTACACCTTC. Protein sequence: CAWSLSGTYGYTF.

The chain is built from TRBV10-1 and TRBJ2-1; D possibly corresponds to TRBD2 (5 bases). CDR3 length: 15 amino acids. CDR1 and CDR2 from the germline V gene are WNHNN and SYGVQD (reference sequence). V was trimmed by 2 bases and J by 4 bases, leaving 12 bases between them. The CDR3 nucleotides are TGCGCCAGCAGTGAGAACAGCGGATCTTACAATGAGCAGTTCTTC. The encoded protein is CASSENSGSYNEQFF.

As DNA, the CDR3 is TGTGCCAGTAGTCTCAGGGGAAATTCACCCCTCCACTTT. It translates to CASSLRGNSPLHF. J is TRBJ1-6 and V is TRBV19, with TRBD1 as a possible D gene (6 bases). V gave up 5 bases and J gave up 7 bases, with 9 bases separating them. Germline values: CDR1 LNHDA, CDR2 SQIVND (reference sequence). The CDR3 totals 13 residues.

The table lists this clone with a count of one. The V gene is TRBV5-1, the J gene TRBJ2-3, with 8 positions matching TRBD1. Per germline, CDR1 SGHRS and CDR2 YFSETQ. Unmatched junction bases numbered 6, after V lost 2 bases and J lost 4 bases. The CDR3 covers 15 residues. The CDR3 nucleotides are TGCGCCAGCAGCTTAATGGGACAGGATTCAGATACGCAGTATTTT. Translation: CASSLMGQDSDTQYF.

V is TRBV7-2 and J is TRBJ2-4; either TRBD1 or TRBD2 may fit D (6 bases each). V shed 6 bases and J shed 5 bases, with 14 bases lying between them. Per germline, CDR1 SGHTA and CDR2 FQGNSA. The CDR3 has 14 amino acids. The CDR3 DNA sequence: TGTGCCAGCAGGAAGGGGGGCCTCGAAAACATTCAGTACTTC. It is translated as CASRKGGLENIQYF.

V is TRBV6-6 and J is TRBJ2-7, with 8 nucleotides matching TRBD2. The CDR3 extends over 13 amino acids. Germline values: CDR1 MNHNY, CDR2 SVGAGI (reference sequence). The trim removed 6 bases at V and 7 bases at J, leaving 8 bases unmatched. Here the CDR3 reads CASRYGGAREQYF. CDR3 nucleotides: TGTGCCAGCAGATACGGGGGGGCGCGGGAGCAGTACTTC.

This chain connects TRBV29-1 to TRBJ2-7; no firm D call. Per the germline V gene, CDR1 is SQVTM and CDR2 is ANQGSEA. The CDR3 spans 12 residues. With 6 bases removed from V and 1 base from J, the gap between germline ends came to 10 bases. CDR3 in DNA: TGCAGCGTCTTAGAGGATTCCTACGAGCAGTACTTC. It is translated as CSVLEDSYEQYF.

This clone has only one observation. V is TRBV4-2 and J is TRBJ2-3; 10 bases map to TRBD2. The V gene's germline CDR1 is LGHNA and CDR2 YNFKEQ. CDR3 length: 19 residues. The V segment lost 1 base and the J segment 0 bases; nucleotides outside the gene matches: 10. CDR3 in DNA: TGTGCCAGCAGCCAAGTGGGCGCGAGCGGGGGGGGTAGCACAGATACGCAGTATTTT. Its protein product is CASSQVGASGGGSTDTQYF.

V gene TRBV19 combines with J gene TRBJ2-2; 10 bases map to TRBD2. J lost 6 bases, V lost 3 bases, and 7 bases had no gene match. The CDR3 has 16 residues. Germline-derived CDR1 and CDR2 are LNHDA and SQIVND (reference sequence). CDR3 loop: CASSILSGGASGELFF. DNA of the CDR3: TGTGCCAGTAGTATTCTAAGCGGGGGGGCCTCCGGGGAGCTGTTTTTT.

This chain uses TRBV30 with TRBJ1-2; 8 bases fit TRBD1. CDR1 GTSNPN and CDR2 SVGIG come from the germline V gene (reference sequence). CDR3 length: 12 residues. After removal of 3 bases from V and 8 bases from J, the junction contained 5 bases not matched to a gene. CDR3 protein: CAWSGTGSGYTF. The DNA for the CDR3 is TGTGCCTGGAGCGGGACAGGATCCGGCTACACCTTC.

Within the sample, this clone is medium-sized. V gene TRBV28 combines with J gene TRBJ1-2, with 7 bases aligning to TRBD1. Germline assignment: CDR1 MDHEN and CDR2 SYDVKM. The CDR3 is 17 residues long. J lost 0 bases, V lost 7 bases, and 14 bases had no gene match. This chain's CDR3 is CASKFMGAGQTNYGYTF. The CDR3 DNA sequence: TGTGCCAGCAAGTTTATGGGAGCGGGACAGACTAACTATGGCTACACCTTC.

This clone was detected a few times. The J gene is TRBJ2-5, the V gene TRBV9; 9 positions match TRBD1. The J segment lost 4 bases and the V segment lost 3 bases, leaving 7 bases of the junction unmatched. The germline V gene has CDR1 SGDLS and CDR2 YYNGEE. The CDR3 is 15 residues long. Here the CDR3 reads CASSETGTGRETQYF. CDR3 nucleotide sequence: TGTGCCAGCAGCGAAACCGGGACAGGGAGAGAGACCCAGTACTTC.

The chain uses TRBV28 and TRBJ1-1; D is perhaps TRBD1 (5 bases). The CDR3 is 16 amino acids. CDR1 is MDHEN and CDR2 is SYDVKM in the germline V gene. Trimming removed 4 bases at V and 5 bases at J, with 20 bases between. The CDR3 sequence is CASSYIPTELGTEAFF. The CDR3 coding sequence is TGTGCCAGCAGTTACATACCGACAGAACTTGGGACTGAAGCTTTCTTT.